This T cell receptor (beta chain) was identified in a study of spatial heterogeneity in lung cancer. CDR1 is SGHAT, CDR2 FQNNGV, per germline. Trimming took off 4 bases at V and 6 bases at J, with 7 bases between the two ends. This CDR3 is built from 11 residues. This clonotype was seen ten or more times. TCRdb reprocessed the 5' RACE reads via MiXCR and lists one record per CDR3 protein. The data show about 82,000 distinct CDR3 sequences, around 12% seen once. Regarding time point: sample taken at primary tumor resection. The input material, whole RNA from tumor, nontumor lung or frozen PBMC, was sequenced unsorted.

The V gene is TRBV11-2, the J gene TRBJ2-7, with D possibly being TRBD1 (5 bases). This material consisted of PBMCs, taken at surgery. This receptor was taken from a male donor with early-stage non-small cell lung cancer. The CDR3 nucleotides are TGTGCCAGCAGCTCAGGGTTCGAGCAGTACTTC. The encoded protein is CASSSGFEQYF.